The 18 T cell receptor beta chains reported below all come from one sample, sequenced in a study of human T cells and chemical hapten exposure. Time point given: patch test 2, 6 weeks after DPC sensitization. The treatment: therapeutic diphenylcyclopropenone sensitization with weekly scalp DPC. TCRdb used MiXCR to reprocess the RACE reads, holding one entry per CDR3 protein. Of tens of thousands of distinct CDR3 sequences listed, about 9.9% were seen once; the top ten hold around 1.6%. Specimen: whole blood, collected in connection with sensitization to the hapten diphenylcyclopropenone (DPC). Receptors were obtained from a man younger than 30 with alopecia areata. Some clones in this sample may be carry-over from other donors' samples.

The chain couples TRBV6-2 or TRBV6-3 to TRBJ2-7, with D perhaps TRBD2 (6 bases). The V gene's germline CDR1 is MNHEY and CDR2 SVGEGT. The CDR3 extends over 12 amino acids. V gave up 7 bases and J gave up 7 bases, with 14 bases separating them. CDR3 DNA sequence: TGTGCCAGCAAGTTCACCGCGGGGGAGCAGTACGTC. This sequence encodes CASKFTAGEQYV.

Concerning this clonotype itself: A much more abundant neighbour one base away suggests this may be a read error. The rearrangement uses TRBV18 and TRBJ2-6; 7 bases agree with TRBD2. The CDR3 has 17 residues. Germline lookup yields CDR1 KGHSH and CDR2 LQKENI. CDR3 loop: CVSSPEGGSSGANVLTF. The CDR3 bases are TGTGTCAGCTCACCAGAGGGCGGGAGCTCTGGGGCCAACGTCCTGACTTTC. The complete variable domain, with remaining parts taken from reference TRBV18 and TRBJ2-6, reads NAGVMQNPRHLVRRRGQEARLRCSPMKGHSHVYWYRQLPEEGLKFMVYLQKENIIDESGMPKERFSAEFPKEGPSILRIQQVVRGDSAAYFCVSSPEGGSSGANVLTFGAGSRLTVL.

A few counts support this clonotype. CDR3 nucleotides: TGTGCCAGCAGCTTAGCCCCGACAGGGAAGGTCTACGAGCAGTACTTC. Amino acids: CASSLAPTGKVYEQYF. The chain recombines TRBV7-7 with TRBJ2-7; 7 nucleotides match TRBD1. This CDR3 has 16 residues. With V trimmed by 0 bases and J by 3 bases, 8 bases remained unmatched. Germline CDR1 SSHAT, CDR2 FNYEAQ (reference sequence).

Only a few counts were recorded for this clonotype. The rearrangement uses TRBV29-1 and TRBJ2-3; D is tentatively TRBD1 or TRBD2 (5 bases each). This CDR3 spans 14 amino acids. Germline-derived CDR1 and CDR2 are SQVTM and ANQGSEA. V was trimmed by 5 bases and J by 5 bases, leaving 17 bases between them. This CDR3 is CSVTLSGAEDTQYF. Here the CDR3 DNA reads TGCAGCGTTACGTTATCCGGGGCGGAAGATACGCAGTATTTT.

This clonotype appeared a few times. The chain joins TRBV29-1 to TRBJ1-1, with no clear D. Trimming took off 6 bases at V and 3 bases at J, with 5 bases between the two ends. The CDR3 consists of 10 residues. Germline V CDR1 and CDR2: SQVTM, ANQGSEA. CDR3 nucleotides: TGCAGCGTCGGGGACACTGAAGCTTTCTTT. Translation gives CSVGDTEAFF.

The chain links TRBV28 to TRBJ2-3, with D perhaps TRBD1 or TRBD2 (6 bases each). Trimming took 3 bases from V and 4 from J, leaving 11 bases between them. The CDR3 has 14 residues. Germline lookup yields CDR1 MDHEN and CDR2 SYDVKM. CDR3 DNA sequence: TGTGCCAGCAGTTTGGGGGGCTCGGCAGATACGCAGTATTTT. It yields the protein CASSLGGSADTQYF.

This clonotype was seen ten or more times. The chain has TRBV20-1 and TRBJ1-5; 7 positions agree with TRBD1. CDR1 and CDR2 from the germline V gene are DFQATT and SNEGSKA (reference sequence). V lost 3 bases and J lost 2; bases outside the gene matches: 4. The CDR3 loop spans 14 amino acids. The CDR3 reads CSASFGTGNQPQHF. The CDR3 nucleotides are TGCAGTGCTAGTTTCGGGACAGGCAATCAGCCCCAGCATTTT.

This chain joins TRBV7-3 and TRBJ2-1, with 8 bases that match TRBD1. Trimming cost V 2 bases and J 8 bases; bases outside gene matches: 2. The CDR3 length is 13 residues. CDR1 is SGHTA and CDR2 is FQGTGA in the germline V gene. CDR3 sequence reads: CASSLAGQDEQFF. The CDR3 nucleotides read TGTGCCAGCAGCTTAGCGGGACAGGATGAGCAGTTCTTC.

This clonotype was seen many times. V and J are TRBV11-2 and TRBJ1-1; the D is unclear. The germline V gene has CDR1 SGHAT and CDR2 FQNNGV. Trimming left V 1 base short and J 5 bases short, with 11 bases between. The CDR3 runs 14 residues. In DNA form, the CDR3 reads TGTGCCAGCAGCTTAGCGGCGGGAGGGACTGAAGCTTTCTTT. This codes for CASSLAAGGTEAFF. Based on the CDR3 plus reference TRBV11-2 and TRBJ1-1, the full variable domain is EAGVAQSPRYKIIEKRQSVAFWCNPISGHATLYWYQQILGQGPKLLIQFQNNGVVDDSQLPKDRFSAERLKGVDSTLKIQPAKLEDSAVYLCASSLAAGGTEAFFGQGTRLTVV.

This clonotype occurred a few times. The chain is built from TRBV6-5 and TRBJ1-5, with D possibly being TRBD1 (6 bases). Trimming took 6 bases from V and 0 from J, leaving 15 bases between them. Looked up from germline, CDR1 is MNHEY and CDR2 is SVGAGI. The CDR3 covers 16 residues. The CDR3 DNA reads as TGTGCCAGCAGGGCTAGGACAGTTACTAGCAATCAGCCCCAGCATTTT. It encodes CASRARTVTSNQPQHF.

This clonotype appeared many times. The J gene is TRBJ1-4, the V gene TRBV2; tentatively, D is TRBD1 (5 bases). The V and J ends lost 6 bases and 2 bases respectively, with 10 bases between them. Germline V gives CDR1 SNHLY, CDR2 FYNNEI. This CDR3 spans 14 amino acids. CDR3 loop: CASSESGTNEKLFF. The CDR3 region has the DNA TGTGCCAGCAGCGAATCAGGGACTAATGAAAAACTGTTTTTT.

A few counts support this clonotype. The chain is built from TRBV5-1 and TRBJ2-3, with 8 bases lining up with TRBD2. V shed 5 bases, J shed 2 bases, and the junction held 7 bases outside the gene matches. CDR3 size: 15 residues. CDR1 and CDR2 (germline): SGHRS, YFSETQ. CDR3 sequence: CASSQAGGDTDTQYF. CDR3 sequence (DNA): TGCGCCAGCAGTCAGGCGGGGGGCGACACAGATACGCAGTATTTT. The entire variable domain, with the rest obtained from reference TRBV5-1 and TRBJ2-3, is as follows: KAGVTQTPRYLIKTRGQQVTLSCSPISGHRSVSWYQQTPGQGLQFLFEYFSETQRNKGNFPGRFSGRQFSNSRSEMNVSTLELGDSALYLCASSQAGGDTDTQYFGPGTRLTVL.

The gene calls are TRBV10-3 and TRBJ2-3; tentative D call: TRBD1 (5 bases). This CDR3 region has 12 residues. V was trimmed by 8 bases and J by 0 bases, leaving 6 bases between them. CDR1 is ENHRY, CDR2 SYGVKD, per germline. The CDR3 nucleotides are TGTGCCATCGGACACAGCACAGATACGCAGTATTTT. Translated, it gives CAIGHSTDTQYF.

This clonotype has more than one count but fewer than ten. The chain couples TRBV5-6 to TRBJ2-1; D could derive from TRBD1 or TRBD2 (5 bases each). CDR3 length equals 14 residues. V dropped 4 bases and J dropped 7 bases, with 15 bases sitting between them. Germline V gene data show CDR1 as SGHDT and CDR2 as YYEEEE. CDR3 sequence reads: CASSPSPGANEQFF. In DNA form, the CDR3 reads TGTGCCAGCAGCCCGTCCCCCGGGGCTAATGAGCAGTTCTTC.

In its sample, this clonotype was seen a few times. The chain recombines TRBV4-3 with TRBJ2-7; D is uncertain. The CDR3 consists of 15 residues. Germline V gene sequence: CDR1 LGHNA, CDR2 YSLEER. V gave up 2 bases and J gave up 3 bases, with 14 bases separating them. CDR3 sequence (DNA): TGCGCCAGCAGCCAAACTGTAACAGATTACTACGAGCAGTACGTC. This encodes CASSQTVTDYYEQYV.

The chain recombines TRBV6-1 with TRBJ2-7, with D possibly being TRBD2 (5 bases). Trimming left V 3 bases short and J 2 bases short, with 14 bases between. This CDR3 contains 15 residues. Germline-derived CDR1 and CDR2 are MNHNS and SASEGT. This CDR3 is CASSDSGMLTYEQYF. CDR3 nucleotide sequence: TGTGCCAGCAGTGACTCGGGGATGCTAACCTACGAGCAGTACTTC.

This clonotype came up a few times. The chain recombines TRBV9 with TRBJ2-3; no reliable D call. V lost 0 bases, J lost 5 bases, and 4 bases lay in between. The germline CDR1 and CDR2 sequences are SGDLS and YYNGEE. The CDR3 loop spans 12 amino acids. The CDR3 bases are TGTGCCAGCAGCGTAGATTTAGATACGCAGTATTTT. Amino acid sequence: CASSVDLDTQYF. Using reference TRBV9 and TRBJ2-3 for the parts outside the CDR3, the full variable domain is DSGVTQTPKHLITATGQRVTLRCSPRSGDLSVYWYQQSLDQGLQFLIQYYNGEERAKGNILERFSAQQFPDLHSELNLSSLELGDSALYFCASSVDLDTQYFGPGTRLTVL.

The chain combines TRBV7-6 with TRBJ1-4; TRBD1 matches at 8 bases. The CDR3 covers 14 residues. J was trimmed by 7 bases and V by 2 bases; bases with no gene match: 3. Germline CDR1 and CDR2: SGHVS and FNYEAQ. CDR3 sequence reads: CASSLQGAGEKLFF. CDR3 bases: TGTGCCAGCAGCTTACAGGGGGCGGGTGAAAAACTGTTTTTT. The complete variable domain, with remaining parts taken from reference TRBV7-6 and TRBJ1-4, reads GAGVSQSPRYKVTKRGQDVALRCDPISGHVSLYWYRQALGQGPEFLTYFNYEAQQDKSGLPNDRFSAERPEGSISTLTIQRTEQRDSAMYRCASSLQGAGEKLFFGSGTQLSVL.